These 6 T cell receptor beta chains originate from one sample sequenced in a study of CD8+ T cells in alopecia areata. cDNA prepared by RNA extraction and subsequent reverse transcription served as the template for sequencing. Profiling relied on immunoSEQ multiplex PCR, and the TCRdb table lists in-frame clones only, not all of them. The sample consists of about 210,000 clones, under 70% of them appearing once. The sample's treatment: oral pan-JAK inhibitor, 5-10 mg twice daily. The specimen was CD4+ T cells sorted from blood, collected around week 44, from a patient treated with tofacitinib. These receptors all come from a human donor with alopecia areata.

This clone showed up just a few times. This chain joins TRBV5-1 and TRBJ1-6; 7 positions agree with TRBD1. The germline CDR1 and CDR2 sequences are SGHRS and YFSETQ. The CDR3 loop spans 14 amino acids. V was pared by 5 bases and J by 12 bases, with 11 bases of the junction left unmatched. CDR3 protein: CASRTGTEQLPLHF. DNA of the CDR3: TGCGCCAGCAGAACCGGGACAGAACAACTACCCCTCCACTTT.

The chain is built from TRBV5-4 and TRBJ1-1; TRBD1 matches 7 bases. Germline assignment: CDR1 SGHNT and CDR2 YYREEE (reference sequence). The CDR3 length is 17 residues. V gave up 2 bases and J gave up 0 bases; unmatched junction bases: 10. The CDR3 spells CASSFHRGLQLNTEAFF. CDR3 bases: TGTGCCAGCAGCTTTCACAGGGGACTCCAGCTGAACACTGAAGCTTTCTTT.

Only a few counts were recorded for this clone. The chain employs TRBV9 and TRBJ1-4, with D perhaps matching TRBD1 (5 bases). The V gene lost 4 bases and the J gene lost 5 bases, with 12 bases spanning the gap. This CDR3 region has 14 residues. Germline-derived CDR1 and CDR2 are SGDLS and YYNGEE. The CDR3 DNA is TGTGCCAGCAGCCGGGGGAATGGAAATGAAAAACTGTTTTTT. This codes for CASSRGNGNEKLFF.

The CDR3 nucleotides read TGTGCCAGCAGCTCGGGACGGGAGCTGTTTTTT. This gives the protein CASSSGRELFF. The chain recombines TRBV7-2 with TRBJ2-2; D could derive from TRBD1 or TRBD2 (5 bases each). Germline V gene sequence: CDR1 SGHTA, CDR2 FQGNSA. This CDR3 is 11 amino acids long. Trimming took off 4 bases at V and 9 bases at J, with 6 bases between the two ends.

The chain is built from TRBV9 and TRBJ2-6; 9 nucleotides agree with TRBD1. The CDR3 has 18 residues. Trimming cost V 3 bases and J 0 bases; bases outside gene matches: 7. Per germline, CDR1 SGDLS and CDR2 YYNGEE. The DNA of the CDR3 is TGTGCCAGCAGCGCCTTACAGGGGGCCCCCTCTGGGGCCAACGTCCTGACTTTC. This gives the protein CASSALQGAPSGANVLTF.

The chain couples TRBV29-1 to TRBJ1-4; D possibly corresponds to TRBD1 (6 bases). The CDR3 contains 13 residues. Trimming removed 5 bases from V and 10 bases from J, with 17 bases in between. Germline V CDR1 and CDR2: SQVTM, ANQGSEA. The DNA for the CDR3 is TGCAGCGTTACCGGGACATTAAGTGGAAAACTGTTTTTT. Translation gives CSVTGTLSGKLFF.